This entry lists 6 T cell receptor beta chains sequenced from one sample in a study of shared clonotypes between healthy human individuals. Here immunoSEQ multiplex PCR was the method, and the copy in TCRdb shows in-frame clones only, minus some. The sample includes some 1.5 million clones, approximately 96% of them seen just once. Material for sequencing was naive CD4+ T cells sorted from blood. Subset here: CD45RA+ positively selected. These receptors originate from a man aged 30 to 45 in good health.

This clone has just one count. This rearrangement joins TRBV7-9 to TRBJ1-1; D perhaps matches TRBD1 (6 bases). The CDR3 consists of 14 residues. Trimming pared 8 bases from V and 4 bases from J, leaving 17 bases between. CDR1 is SEHNR, CDR2 FQNEAQ, per germline (reference sequence). CDR3: CASQLGQYTTEAFF. CDR3 nucleotide sequence: TGTGCCAGCCAGTTAGGACAGTATACCACTGAAGCTTTCTTT.

V usage is TRBV7-6 and J usage is TRBJ2-7, with D perhaps TRBD2 (5 bases). The CDR3 contains 14 residues. V gave up 1 base and J gave up 3 bases, with 10 bases separating them. The germline gives CDR1 SGHVS, CDR2 FNYEAQ. CDR3 in DNA: TGTGCCAGCAGCTTAGTATTCGGGGTCTACGAGCAGTACTTC. It encodes CASSLVFGVYEQYF.

The V gene is TRBV5-6, the J gene TRBJ1-5; 8 nucleotides agree with TRBD1. The CDR3 length is 15 residues. The junction had 9 bases not matched to a gene; V was cut back by 4 bases and J by 6 bases. Germline loops: CDR1 SGHDT, CDR2 YYEEEE. CDR3 sequence reads: CASSAGRQGFQPQHF. CDR3 DNA sequence: TGTGCCAGCAGCGCCGGGCGACAGGGGTTTCAGCCCCAGCATTTT. Combining the CDR3 with reference TRBV5-6 and TRBJ1-5 gives the whole variable domain DAGVTQSPTHLIKTRGQQVTLRCSPKSGHDTVSWYQQALGQGPQFIFQYYEEEERQRGNFPDRFSGHQFPNYSSELNVNALLLGDSALYLCASSAGRQGFQPQHFGDGTRLSIL.

The rearrangement uses TRBV6-1 and TRBJ1-2; D not resolved. Germline loops: CDR1 MNHNS, CDR2 SASEGT. Trimming stripped 2 bases from V and 0 bases from J, with 10 bases between. CDR3 size: 15 residues. CDR3 residues: CASSENGHTNYGYTF. CDR3 bases: TGTGCCAGCAGTGAAAATGGTCATACTAACTATGGCTACACCTTC.

V gene TRBV18 combines with J gene TRBJ1-3; perhaps TRBD1 as D (5 bases). Trimming stripped 8 bases from V and 7 bases from J, with 15 bases between. Germline CDR1 KGHSH, CDR2 LQKENI. This CDR3 has 13 amino acids. CDR3 bases: TGTGCCAGCACCGCAGGGCAAGAGAACACCATATATTTT. As protein: CASTAGQENTIYF.

V usage is TRBV19 and J usage is TRBJ1-5; 7 bases agree with TRBD1. J gave up 2 bases and V 3 bases, and 7 bases lay outside the gene matches. This CDR3 is built from 16 residues. In germline, CDR1 is LNHDA, CDR2 SQIVND (reference sequence). The DNA of the CDR3 is TGTGCCAGTAGTATTCGAGGGGGCTCAGGCAATCAGCCCCAGCATTTT. Translation: CASSIRGGSGNQPQHF.